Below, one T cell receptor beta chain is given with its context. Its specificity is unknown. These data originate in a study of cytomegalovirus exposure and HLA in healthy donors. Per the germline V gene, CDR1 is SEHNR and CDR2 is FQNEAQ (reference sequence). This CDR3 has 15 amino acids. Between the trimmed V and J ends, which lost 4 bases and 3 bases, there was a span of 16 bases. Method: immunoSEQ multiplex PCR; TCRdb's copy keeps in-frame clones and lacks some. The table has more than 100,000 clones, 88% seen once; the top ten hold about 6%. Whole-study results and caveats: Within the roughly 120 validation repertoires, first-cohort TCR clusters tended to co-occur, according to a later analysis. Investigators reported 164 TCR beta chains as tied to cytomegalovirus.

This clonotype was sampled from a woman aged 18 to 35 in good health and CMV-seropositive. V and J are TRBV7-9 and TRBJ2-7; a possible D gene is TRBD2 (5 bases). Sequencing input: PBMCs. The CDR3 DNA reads TGTGCCAGCAGCTCACTGGGCCTCGGGGACTACGAGCAGTACTTC. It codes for CASSSLGLGDYEQYF.